This T cell receptor beta chain was documented in a study of T-cell reconstitution after alpha-beta-depleted transplantation in children (dated by TCRdb to 2016 to 2018). Notes on the research overall: The study quantitatively tracked T-cell immune reconstitution after TCRalphabeta/CD19-depleted allogeneic hematopoietic cell transplantation in children using TCR repertoire profiling.

The library was prepared using PCR. Sequencing was carried out with an Illumina HiSeq 2500. Molecular barcoding was employed in the preparation of TCR libraries, with unique molecular identifiers being used to normalize TCRbeta repertoire quantification. TCRdb reworked the public reads: Q25 trimming with fastp, MiXCR clone assembly, productive beta chains retained. One record per CDR3 amino acid sequence lists the most common genes and DNA. The sample records around 370,000 distinct CDR3 sequences, about 9.3% of which are singletons. The ten most abundant clones make up around 2.5% of the sample. For this clonotype: Its cognate antigen has yet to be identified. No per-base quality is available; no much larger clone lies one base away.

The CDR3 numbers 13 residues from cysteine through phenylalanine. Only the CDR3 portion is preserved as DNA: 39 bases, with reading frame beginning at the first base. CDR1 and CDR2 are drawn from the germline V gene (reference sequence): SEHNR, FQNEAQ. V was cut back by 2 bases and J by 0 bases, leaving a gap of 2 bases between them. Sequencing was performed on PBMCs from the stem cell graft donor, taken from the stem cell graft. The TCR was taken from a human donor who donated a stem cell graft to a child with acute lymphoblastic leukemia. Here the chain combines TRBV7-9 and TRBJ1-5; too little of a D gene remains to name it. CDR3 sequence: CASSLLSNQPQHF. In nucleotides, the sequence is TGTGCCAGCAGCTTACTTAGCAATCAGCCCCAGCATTTT.